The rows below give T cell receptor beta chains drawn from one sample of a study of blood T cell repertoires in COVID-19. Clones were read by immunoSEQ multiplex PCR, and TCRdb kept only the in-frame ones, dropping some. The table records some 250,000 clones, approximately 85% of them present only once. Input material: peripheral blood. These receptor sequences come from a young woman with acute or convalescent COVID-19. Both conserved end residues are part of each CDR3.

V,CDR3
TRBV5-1,CASSSQRDWAGELFF
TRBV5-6,CASSLGGRAGNEQFF
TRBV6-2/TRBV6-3,CASSYVASGSSYEQYF
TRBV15,CATSRDPGLSYEQYF
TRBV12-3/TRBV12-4,CASTRSSGNTIYF
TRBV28,CASSYIPPQAGETQYF
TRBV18,CASSPRGRGDYGYTF
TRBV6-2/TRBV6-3,CASSLEMLAGISYNEQFF
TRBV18,CASSRPGLAGRSGTDTQYF
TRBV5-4,CASSSLGGETEKLFF
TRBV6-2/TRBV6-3,CASSAPQGAPSSPLHF
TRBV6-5,CASTRDYYEKLFF
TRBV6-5,CASSLDRVLYEQYF
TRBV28,CASSLRLAGVTDTQYF
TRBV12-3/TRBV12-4,CACGRDLNTEAFF
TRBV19,CASSIEAGRNTGELFF
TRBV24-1,CATSGDRTLTEAFF
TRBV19,CASSSRRGVNEKLFF
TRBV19,CASALGGYEQYF
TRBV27,CASSLGGGELFF
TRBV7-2,CASSLVRLAEQFF
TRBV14,CASSTSTGYGYTF
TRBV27,CASSLEVGTVWETQYF
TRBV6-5,CASSYSGGSSYNEQFF
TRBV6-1,CASSEAGAANQPQHF